The 4 T cell receptor beta chains reported below all come from one sample, sequenced in a study of shared clonotypes between healthy human individuals. Naive CD8 cells lacked CD45RO, underwent positive selection for CCR7 and left out terminally differentiated effector memory CD45RA+ cells. Clones were sequenced by immunoSEQ multiplex PCR, and TCRdb holds only the in-frame ones, with some missing. This sample has about 2.1 million clones, with about 93% found just once. Sequencing used naive CD8+ T cells from PBMCs. The receptor set was obtained from a man between 18 and 35 years old in good health. Some clones in this sample may be carry-over from other donors' samples.

V and J are TRBV27 and TRBJ2-7; TRBD2 is a possible D gene (5 bases). CDR1 is MNHEY, CDR2 SMNVEV, per germline (reference sequence). This CDR3 region has 13 residues. V was cut by 4 bases and J by 5 bases, with 12 bases left in between. CDR3 sequence: CASSSWTDHEQYF. The CDR3 DNA sequence: TGTGCCAGCAGTTCATGGACTGACCACGAGCAGTACTTC.

This rearrangement joins TRBV7-2 to TRBJ2-7; tentative D call: TRBD1 (6 bases). Germline loops: CDR1 SGHTA, CDR2 FQGNSA. This CDR3 is built from 14 residues. The V gene lost 2 bases and the J gene lost 6 bases, with 14 bases spanning the gap. CDR3 residues: CASSLSYTGREQYF. The CDR3 nucleotides are TGTGCCAGCAGCTTATCTTATACAGGGCGCGAGCAGTACTTC.

The chain couples TRBV27 to TRBJ1-1; D is undetermined. With 2 bases removed from V and 3 bases from J, the gap between germline ends came to 13 bases. This CDR3 is built from 15 residues. Germline V gene lookup returns CDR1 MNHEY and CDR2 SMNVEV (reference sequence). CDR3 DNA: TGTGCCAGCAGTTTAAGCGTCCGGTCGGACACTGAAGCTTTCTTT. Protein sequence: CASSLSVRSDTEAFF.

The chain combines TRBV7-6 with TRBJ1-4; D call uncertain. Germline lookup yields CDR1 SGHVS and CDR2 FNYEAQ. This CDR3 comprises 18 residues. Trimming removed 5 bases at V and 0 bases at J, with 19 bases between. This chain's CDR3 is CASSRGRQDSATNEKLFF. The CDR3 nucleotides are TGTGCCAGCAGCCGTGGGCGGCAGGACTCGGCAACTAATGAAAAACTGTTTTTT.